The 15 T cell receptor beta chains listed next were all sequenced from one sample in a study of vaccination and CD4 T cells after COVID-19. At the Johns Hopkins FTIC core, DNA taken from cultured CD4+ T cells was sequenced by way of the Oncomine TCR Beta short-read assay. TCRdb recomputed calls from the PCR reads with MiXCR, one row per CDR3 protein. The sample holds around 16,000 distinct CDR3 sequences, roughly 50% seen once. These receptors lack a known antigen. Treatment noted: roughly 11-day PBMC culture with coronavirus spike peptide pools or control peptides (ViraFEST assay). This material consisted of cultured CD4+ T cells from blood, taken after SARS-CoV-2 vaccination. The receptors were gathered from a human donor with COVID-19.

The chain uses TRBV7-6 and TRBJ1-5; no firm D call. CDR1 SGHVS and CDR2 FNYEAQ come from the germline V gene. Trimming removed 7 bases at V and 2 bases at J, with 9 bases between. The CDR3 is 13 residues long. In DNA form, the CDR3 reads TGTGCCAGCACCCCGGAGGGCAATCAGCCCCAGCATTTT. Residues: CASTPEGNQPQHF. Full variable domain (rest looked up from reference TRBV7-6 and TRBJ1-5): GAGVSQSPRYKVTKRGQDVALRCDPISGHVSLYWYRQALGQGPEFLTYFNYEAQQDKSGLPNDRFSAERPEGSISTLTIQRTEQRDSAMYRCASTPEGNQPQHFGDGTRLSIL.

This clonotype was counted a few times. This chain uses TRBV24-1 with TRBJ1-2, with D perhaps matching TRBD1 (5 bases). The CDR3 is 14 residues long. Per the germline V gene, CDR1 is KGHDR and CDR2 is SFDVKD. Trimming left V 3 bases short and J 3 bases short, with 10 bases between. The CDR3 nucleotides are TGTGCCACCAGTGATCGAGACAGAGACTATGGCTACACCTTC. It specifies CATSDRDRDYGYTF.

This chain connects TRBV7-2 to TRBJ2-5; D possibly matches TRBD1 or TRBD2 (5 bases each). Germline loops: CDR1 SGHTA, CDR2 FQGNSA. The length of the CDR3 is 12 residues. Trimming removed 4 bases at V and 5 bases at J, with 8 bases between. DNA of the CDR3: TGTGCCAGCAGCTCAGGGACCGAGACCCAGTACTTC. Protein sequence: CASSSGTETQYF.

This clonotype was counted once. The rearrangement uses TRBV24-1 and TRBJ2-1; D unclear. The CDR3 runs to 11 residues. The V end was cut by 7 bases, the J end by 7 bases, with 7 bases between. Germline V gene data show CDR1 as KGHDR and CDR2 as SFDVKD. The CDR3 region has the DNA TGTGCCACCAGCAAAACGAATGAGCAGTTCTTC. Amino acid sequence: CATSKTNEQFF.

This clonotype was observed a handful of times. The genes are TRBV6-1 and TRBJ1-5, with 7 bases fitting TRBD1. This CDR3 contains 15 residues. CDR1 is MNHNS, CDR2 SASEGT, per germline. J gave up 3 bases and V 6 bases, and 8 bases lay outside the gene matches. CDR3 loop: CASRPTGSTNQPQHF. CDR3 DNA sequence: TGTGCCAGCAGGCCGACAGGGTCCACCAATCAGCCCCAGCATTTT.

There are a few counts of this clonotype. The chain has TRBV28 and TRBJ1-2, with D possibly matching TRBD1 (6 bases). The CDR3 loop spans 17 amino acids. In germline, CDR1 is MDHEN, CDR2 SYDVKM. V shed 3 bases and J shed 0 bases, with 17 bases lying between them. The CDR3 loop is CASSFETGSQANYGYTF. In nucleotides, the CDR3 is TGTGCCAGCAGTTTCGAGACAGGCTCCCAAGCTAACTATGGCTACACCTTC.

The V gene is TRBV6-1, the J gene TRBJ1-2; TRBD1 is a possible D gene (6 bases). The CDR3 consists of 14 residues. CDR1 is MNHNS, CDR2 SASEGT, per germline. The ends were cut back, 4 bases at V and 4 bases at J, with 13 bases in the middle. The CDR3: CASSALRGSYGYTF. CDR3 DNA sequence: TGTGCCAGCAGTGCCCTCAGGGGAAGCTATGGCTACACCTTC.

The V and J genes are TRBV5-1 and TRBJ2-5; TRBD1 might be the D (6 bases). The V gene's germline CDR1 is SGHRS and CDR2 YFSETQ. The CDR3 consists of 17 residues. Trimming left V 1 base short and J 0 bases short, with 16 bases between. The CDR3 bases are TGCGCCAGCAGCTTGTCCCCTCCCGGGACAAACCAAGAGACCCAGTACTTC. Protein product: CASSLSPPGTNQETQYF. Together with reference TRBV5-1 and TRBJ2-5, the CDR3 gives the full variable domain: KAGVTQTPRYLIKTRGQQVTLSCSPISGHRSVSWYQQTPGQGLQFLFEYFSETQRNKGNFPGRFSGRQFSNSRSEMNVSTLELGDSALYLCASSLSPPGTNQETQYFGPGTRLLVL.

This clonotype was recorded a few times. CDR3 nucleotide sequence: TGCAGTGCTAGACCACAGGGAGCCGAGCAGTACTTC. Translated, it gives CSARPQGAEQYF. The chain has TRBV20-1 and TRBJ2-7, with D perhaps matching TRBD1 (6 bases). The germline CDR1 and CDR2 sequences are DFQATT and SNEGSKA (reference sequence). V shed 2 bases and J shed 6 bases, with 11 bases lying between them. The CDR3 is 12 residues long.

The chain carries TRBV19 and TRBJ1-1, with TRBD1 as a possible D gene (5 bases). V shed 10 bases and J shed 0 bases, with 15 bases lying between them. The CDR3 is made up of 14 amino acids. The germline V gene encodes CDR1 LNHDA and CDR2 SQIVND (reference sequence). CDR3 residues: CATTPRGMNTEAFF. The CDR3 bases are TGTGCCACCACCCCACGGGGGATGAACACTGAAGCTTTCTTT.

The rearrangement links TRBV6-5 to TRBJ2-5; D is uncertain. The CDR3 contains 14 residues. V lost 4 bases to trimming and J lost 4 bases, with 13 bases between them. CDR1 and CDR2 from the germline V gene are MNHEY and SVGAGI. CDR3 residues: CASSSPRWGETQYF. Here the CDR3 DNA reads TGTGCCAGCAGTTCACCCAGGTGGGGAGAGACCCAGTACTTC.

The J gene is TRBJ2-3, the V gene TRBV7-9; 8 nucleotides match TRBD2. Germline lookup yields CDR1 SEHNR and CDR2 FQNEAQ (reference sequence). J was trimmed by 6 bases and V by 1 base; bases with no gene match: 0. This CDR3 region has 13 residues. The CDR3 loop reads CASSLERGDTQYF. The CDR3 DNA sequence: TGTGCCAGCAGCTTAGAGCGGGGGGATACGCAGTATTTT.

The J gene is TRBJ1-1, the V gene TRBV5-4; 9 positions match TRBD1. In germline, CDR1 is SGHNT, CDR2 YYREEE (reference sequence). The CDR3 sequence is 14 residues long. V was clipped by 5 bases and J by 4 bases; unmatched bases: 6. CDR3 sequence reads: CASSRDRVATEAFF. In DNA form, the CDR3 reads TGTGCCAGCAGTCGGGACAGGGTGGCCACTGAAGCTTTCTTT.

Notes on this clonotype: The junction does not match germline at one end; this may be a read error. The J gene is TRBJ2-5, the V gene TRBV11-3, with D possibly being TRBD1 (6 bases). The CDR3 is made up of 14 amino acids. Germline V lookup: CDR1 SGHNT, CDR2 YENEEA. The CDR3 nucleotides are TGTGCCAGCAGCCTTAGGGGGACCGGTGAGATCCAGTACTTC. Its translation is CASSLRGTGEIQYF. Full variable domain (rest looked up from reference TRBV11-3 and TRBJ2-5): EAGVVQSPRYKIIEKKQPVAFWCNPISGHNTLYWYLQNLGQGPELLIRYENEEAVDDSQLPKDRFSAERLKGVDSTLKIQPAELGDSAVYLCASSLRGTGEIQYFGPGTRLLVL.

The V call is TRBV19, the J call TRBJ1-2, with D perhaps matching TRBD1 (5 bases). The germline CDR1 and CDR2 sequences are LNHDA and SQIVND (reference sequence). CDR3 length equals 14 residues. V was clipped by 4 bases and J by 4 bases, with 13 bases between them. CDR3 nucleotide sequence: TGTGCCAGTAGTACAAACCGGGACGGCTATGGCTACACCTTC. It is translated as CASSTNRDGYGYTF. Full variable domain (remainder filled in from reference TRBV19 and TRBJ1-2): DGGITQSPKYLFRKEGQNVTLSCEQNLNHDAMYWYRQDPGQGLRLIYYSQIVNDFQKGDIAEGYSVSREKKESFPLTVTSAQKNPTAFYLCASSTNRDGYGYTFGSGTRLTVV.